This T cell receptor (beta chain) was recovered during a study of cytomegalovirus exposure and HLA in healthy donors (dated by TCRdb to about 2017). Study-level background: An earlier analysis of under 600 of the donors reported 250 to 300 Gb of sequence data and 100 million to 140 million unique TCR beta sequences from some 180 million T cells. About 300 gigabases of sequencing data and tens of millions of unique TCR sequences were included in an early release covering 550 to 650 HLA-typed donors. The genetic ancestry cluster associated with self-reported Caucasian donors included 65% to 90% of the 398 genotyped donors. The study was designed to test whether signatures of past pathogen exposure could be identified by cataloging public T cell receptors. The study used immunosequencing to profile the T cell repertoires of approximately 630 subjects and linked those repertoires to cytomegalovirus serostatus. A separate validation cohort of 100 to 150 different subjects was used in addition to the roughly 670-subject first cohort. To predict cytomegalovirus infection status, the study brought together high-throughput TCR immunosequencing, statistical association of individual TCRs with disease status, and machine learning. To study patterns of TCR occurrence, a later analysis re-analyzed previously published TCR beta repertoires from just over 650 donors and added high-resolution HLA genotyping. The later analysis used no new phenotypic data to find candidate immune exposures, relying instead on TCR beta sequences and their occurrence across donors. An earlier analysis of 587 of the donors used high-throughput TCR beta sequencing to judge whether each TCR beta V gene segment behaved as functional or pseudogenic. Donor age, sex, ethnicity and CMV serostatus were compiled alongside the repertoire data. In a later genetic analysis, genome-wide SNP genotypes for 398 of the 666 donors were used, and that subset was treated as a discovery cohort. All discovery cohort repertoires had been generated using a single sequencing platform. Both class I and class II loci were covered by HLA typing, at four-digit resolution. Typing coverage differed by locus: A, B, C, DRB1 and DQB1 were typed in roughly 620-630 donors, DQA1 in approximately 520, DPA1 in some 570, and DPB1 in just under 490. Roughly five DR-DQ haplotypes were handled as single units for association and clustering, since linkage in the cohort was strong. On average, 235,054 unique TCR beta nucleotide sequences were sequenced per donor among 300 to 500 genotyped donors of the cohort, with about 17% of those sequences being non-productive. Overall study outcomes, separate from this receptor: A group of highly shared sequence variants was considered likely to be a technical artifact of the sequencing pipeline. Because counts were too low, seventeen rarely observed V segments, including chromosome 9 orphons, were left out of the earlier analysis of 500 to 650 of the donors. Only TCR beta chains were sequenced in this cohort, and the absence of alpha or paired-chain data limited detectable features. In a later genetic analysis, a missense DCLRE1C variant was associated with V-gene and J-gene trimming of TCR beta chains, and the association was replicated in an independent cohort. According to the authors, the approach could potentially be generalized to other disease states and immunological phenotypes. A few of the identified cytomegalovirus-associated TCR beta chains were confirmed in vitro to be specific for cytomegalovirus antigens. CMV serostatus was the only immune exposure information available for the cohort. Correlated functional status among segregating V segments might be attributable to linkage disequilibrium, but an unknown experimental factor could not be ruled out. According to a later genetic analysis, donors in an Asian-associated ancestry cluster had fewer N-insertions in productive TCRs than the approximately 670-donor mean. Because HLA typing was unavailable for some donors at each locus, only the typed subset was used in association tests. Cytomegalovirus status was reported to be diagnosed by the classifier with high specificity and sensitivity in both the original and validation cohorts. In a later analysis, most CMV-associated TCR beta chains were found to appear HLA-restricted, with HLA associations seemingly driven largely by CMV exposure. A later analysis found that TCR association rates varied across HLA loci, with DRB1 alleles showing the most associated TCRs and HLA-C alleles the fewest. A later analysis reported that several top co-occurrence clusters appeared linked to parvovirus B19, influenza, CMV and Epstein-Barr virus. Most TCR sequences were observed very rarely across donors, whereas some public TCRs were present in many individuals. A total of roughly 160 TCR beta chains were listed by the study as associated with cytomegalovirus. In a later analysis, HLA-associated TCR beta chains showed more clonal expansion and lower generation probabilities than non-associated chains that were equally common. In an earlier analysis of fewer than 700 of the donors, most TCR beta V segments appeared in productive rearrangements about 87% or about 30% of the time, broadly matching IMGT annotations. At a false discovery rate of 0.05, a later analysis linked some 17,000 TCR beta sequences to specific HLA alleles. Assigning TCR associations to individual alleles was difficult when HLA alleles, especially DR and DQ, strongly co-occurred. A further reported finding was that TCR beta sequences accurately predicted the HLA-A and HLA-B alleles for most subjects in the first cohort. The presence/absence analyses assumed that sequencing depth was roughly uniform across donors, and that assumption may not be true.

The library was obtained by the immunoSEQ multiplex PCR assay. For the multiplex PCR, a mixture combining 60 forward primers for TCR Vbeta segments and 13 reverse primers for TCR Jbeta segments was used. A multiplex PCR assay on genomic DNA amplified the CDR3 region of rearranged TCR beta genes. The Illumina HiSeq System was used to sequence the amplified TCR beta libraries as 87-base-pair reads. The authors' pipeline ran thus. A later analysis counted about 80 million unique TCR beta chains across the 690 or so repertoires, and around 9.9 million of these chains were shared by at least two donors. Raw reads were error-corrected and collapsed into unique sequences by a nearest-neighbor algorithm in which closely related sequences were merged to remove PCR and sequencing errors. To assign V, D and J gene segments, CDR3 sequences were aligned to IMGT reference sequences. For a sequence to be retained, a match of at least six nucleotides was required to both a V gene segment and a J gene segment. A rearrangement counted as productive if the CDR3 had no stop codons and remained in frame with V and J, and every other rearrangement counted as non-productive. CDR3 was defined by IMGT convention, running from the second conserved V-encoded cysteine to the conserved J-encoded phenylalanine. In an earlier analysis of 500 to 650 of the donors, sequences lacking an unambiguous match to a single V gene segment were excluded. In an earlier analysis of approximately 610 of the donors, V segments were called functional above 56.7% productive rearrangements and were called segregating when the between-donor standard deviation exceeded 5%. A statistical classification framework was built to diagnose cytomegalovirus status from the catalog of TCR beta chain sequences. V and J gene assignment, in a later analysis, came from comparing TCR nucleotide sequences with IMGT/GENE-DB human TR gene sequences. The TCRdist pipeline was used in a later analysis to assign CDR3 sequences and most-parsimonious VDJ recombination scenarios. In a later analysis, each TCR beta chain was defined by its CDR3 amino acid sequence together with its V-gene family, and reads without a unique V-gene family were excluded. To address suspected cross-contamination and a sequencing artifact, a later analysis removed a few hundred highly shared, low-generation-probability nucleotide sequences. For each public chain, a later analysis derived a clonal expansion index from normalized ranks of inferred template counts within each repertoire. In a later analysis, generation probabilities were computed using a VDJ recombination model fitted to out-of-frame rearrangements, and the results were checked against IGoR. Hypergeometric tests were used in a later analysis to score TCR-TCR, TCR-HLA and TCR-CMV co-occurrence, with a repertoire-size bias correction applied to the TCR pairs. To estimate false discovery rates, a later analysis permuted the HLA or CMV assignments 20 times. In a later analysis, co-occurring TCRs were grouped using DBSCAN, with TCRdist sequence similarity added in when clustering inside HLA-allele-positive subsets. Repertoires with fewer than 30,000 or more than 120,000 public chains were left out of co-occurrence clustering, as were about five repertoires with anomalous nucleotide sharing. In TCRdb, the immuneACCESS table is reduced to in-frame sequences with V and J assigned. These tables do not hold every clone; where another copy was compared, an unresolved V gene accounts for under half, and the others remain unexplained. V and J calls and clone size are copied from that table; D and trimming were computed from the DNA. This sample is represented by 140,000 to 150,000 clones; 72% of them were singletons. The ten most abundant clones make up approximately 2% of the sample.

The cohort comprised 710 or so healthy bone marrow donors. All cohort members were sampled while nominally healthy, although unrecorded immune exposures were likely present. The donor tested CMV seronegative and was one of the 352 seronegative cohort members. Every donor gave a peripheral blood sample, and the peripheral blood mononuclear cells from that sample were used for TCR beta sequencing. The Qiagen DNeasy Blood Extraction Kit was used to extract genomic DNA from the blood cell samples. With respect to this clone: Its cognate antigen has yet to be identified. Per-base quality was not reported, and no clone a single base away is much larger than it.

The TCR was taken from a man aged 40-49 years in good health and CMV-seronegative. Sequenced material: PBMCs.

The nucleotide sequence reads as follows: TGTGCCAGCCGGGAGAGCGGGGCGGGCAATGAGCAGTTCTTC. Its coded protein is CASRESGAGNEQFF. The chain was built from TRBV2 and TRBJ2-1; 7 nucleotides in the junction match TRBD2. Unmatched junction bases come to 10, with V trimmed by 8 bases and J by 6 bases. CDR1 and CDR2 are read off the germline V gene as SNHLY and FYNNEI. The CDR3 goes from the cysteine to the phenylalanine over 14 residues. Left in the record is the CDR3 DNA by itself, 42 bases read in frame from the first base. With all but the CDR3 taken from the reference TRBV2 and TRBJ2-1 genes, the full variable domain is: EPEVTQTPSHQVTQMGQEVILRCVPISNHLYFYWYRQILGQKVEFLVSFYNNEISEKSEIFDDQFSVERPDGSNFTLKIRSTKLEDSAMYFCASRESGAGNEQFFGPGTRLTVL.